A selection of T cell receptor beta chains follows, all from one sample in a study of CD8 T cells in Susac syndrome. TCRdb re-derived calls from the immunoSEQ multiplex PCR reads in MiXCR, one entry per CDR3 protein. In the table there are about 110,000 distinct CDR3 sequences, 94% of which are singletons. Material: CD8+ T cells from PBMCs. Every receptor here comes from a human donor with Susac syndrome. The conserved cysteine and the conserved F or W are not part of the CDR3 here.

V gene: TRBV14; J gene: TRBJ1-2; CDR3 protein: ASSQGIGQVAYGHT
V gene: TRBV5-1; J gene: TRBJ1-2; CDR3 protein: ASSWTGGAGGYT
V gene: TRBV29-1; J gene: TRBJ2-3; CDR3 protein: SVLSRGGPEDTQY
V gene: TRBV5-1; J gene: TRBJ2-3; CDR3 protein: ASSPGDLSTDTQY
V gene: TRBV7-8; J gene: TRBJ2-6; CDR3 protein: ASSLPGTGNSGANVLT
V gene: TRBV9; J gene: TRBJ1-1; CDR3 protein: ASSVGARTTNTEAF
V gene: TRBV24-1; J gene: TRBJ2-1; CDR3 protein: ATSDALMDEQF
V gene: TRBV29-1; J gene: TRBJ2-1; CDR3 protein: SVEVLDFRYNEQF
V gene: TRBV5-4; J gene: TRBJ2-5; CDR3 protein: ASSRELETQY
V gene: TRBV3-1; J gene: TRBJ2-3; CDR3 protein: ASSQVASGGGDTQY
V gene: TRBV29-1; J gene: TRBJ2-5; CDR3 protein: SVVVEETQY
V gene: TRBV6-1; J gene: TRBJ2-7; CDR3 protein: ASSELGDRTYEQY
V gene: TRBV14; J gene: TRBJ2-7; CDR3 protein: ASSLRTSDPYEQY
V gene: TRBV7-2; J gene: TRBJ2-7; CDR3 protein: ASSPRIGEQY
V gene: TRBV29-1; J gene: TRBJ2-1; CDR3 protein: SVEGQGARNEQF
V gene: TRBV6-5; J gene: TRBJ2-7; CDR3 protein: ASSYEAGGLYEQY
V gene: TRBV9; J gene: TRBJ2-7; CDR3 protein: ASSKWDGYEQY
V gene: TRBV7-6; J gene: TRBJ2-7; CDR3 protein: ASSFHSLGSYEQY
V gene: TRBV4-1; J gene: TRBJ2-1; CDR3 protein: ASSQDWNEQF
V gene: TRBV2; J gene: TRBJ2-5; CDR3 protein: ASRGKDPF
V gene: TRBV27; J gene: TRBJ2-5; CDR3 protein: ASSLGGYLGETQY
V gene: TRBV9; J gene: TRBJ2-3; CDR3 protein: ASTLAGGTDTQY
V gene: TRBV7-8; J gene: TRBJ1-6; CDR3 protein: ASSHDRSSYNSPLH
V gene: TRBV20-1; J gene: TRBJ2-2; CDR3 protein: SARDPGGMDTGELF
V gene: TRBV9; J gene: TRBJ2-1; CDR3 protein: ASSVAGGKEQF
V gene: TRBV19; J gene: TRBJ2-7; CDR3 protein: ASTPGQGPYEQY
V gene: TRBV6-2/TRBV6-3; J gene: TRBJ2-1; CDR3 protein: ASSMGLAEQF
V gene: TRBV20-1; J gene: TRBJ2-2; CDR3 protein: SAPLTGKRGTGELF
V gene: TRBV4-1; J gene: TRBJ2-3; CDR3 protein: ASSPSTTGTQY
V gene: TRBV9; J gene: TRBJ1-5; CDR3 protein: ASSEGQSNQPQH
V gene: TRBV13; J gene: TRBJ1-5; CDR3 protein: ASSLGPGAHSNQPQH
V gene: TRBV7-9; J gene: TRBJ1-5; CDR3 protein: ASSPTGGGNQPQH
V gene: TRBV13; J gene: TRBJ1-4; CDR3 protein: ASSLSTAAQKLF
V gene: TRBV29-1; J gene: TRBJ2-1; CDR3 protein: SVPRTGGSNEQF
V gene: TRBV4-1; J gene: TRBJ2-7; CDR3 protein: ASSQLIANYEQY
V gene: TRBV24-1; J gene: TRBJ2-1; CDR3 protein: ATSDRESYNEQF
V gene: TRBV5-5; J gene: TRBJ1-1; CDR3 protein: ASSETGGTEAF
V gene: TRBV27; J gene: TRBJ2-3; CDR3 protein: ASSLSTSGSTDTQY
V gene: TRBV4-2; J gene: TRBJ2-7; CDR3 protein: ASSQSGTPGHEQY
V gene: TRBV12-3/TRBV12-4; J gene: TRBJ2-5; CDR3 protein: AGPESQETQY
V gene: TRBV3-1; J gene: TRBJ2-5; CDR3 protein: ASSPGPGAQETQY
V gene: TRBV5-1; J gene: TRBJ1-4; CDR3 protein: ASSLQEATNEKLF
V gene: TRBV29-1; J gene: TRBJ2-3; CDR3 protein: SVVGDVPSTDTQY
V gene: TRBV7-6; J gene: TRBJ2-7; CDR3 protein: ASSPGTAPSYEQY
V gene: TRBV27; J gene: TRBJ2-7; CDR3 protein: ASSTTTGGATYEQY
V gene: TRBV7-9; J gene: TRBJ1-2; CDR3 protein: ASTSVDSFNYGYT
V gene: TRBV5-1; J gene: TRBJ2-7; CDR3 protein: ASSSNMGVDYEQY
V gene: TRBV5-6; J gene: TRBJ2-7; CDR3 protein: ASSYGSPLYEQY
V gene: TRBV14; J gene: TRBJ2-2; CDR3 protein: ASSQFRAGELF
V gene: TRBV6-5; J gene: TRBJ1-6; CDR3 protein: ASSYYRGASSNSPLH
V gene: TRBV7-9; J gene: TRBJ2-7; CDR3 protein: ASSLVGGGRTYEQY
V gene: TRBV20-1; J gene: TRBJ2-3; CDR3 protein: SSKYEMDTQY
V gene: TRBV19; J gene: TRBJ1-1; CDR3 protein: ASSIYTLTEAF
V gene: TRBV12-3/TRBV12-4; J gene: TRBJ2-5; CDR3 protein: ASSRESGGLGQETQY
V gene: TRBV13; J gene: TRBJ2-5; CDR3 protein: ASSSGTGRETQY